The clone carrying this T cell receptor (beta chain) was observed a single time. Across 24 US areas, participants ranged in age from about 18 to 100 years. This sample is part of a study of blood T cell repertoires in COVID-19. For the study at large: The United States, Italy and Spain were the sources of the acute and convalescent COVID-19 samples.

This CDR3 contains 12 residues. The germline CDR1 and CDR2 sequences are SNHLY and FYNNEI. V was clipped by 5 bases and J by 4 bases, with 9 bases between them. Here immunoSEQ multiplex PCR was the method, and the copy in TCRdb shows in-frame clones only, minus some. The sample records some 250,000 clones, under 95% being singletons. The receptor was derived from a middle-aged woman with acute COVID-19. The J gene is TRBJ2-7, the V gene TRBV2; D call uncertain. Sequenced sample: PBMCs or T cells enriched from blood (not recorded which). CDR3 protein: CASSSQAYEQYF. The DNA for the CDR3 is TGTGCCAGCAGTTCCCAGGCGTACGAGCAGTACTTC.